Presented here are 6 T cell receptor beta chains from one specimen sequenced in a study of blood T cell repertoires in COVID-19. Assay: immunoSEQ multiplex PCR; the TCRdb copy retains only in-frame clones and omits some. The table lists about 32,000 clones, around 87% of them singletons. Sequencing was carried out using peripheral blood. These receptors were collected from a man in his sixties with active COVID-19.

The genes are TRBV10-2 and TRBJ2-5, with 10 bases identical to TRBD2. This CDR3 comprises 14 residues. The junction had 3 bases not matched to a gene; V was cut back by 6 bases and J by 2 bases. The V gene's germline CDR1 is WSHSY and CDR2 SAAADI. The CDR3 nucleotides read TGCGCCAGCAGCCCGACTAGCGGGCAAGAGACCCAGTACTTC. Its translation: CASSPTSGQETQYF.

The gene calls are TRBV27 and TRBJ1-2; D call uncertain. CDR3 size: 16 residues. The ends were cut back, 6 bases at V and 7 bases at J, with 24 bases in the middle. In germline, CDR1 is MNHEY, CDR2 SMNVEV (reference sequence). CDR3 in amino acids: CASSPESGRRSFGYTF. CDR3 nucleotide sequence: TGTGCCAGCAGCCCCGAGTCCGGGCGGAGGTCTTTTGGCTACACCTTC.

This clone has a handful of counts. The chain carries TRBV15 and TRBJ2-5; D unclear. The V gene lost 5 bases and the J gene lost 6 bases, with 13 bases spanning the gap. Germline V gives CDR1 LNHNV, CDR2 YYDKDF (reference sequence). The CDR3 consists of 13 residues. The CDR3 DNA is TGTGCCACCAGCTCCCCTAATAGAAAGACCCAGTACTTC. Translated: CATSSPNRKTQYF.

This chain uses TRBV7-6 with TRBJ2-2; TRBD2 aligns across 15 bases. V lost 3 bases and J lost 3; bases outside the gene matches: 5. The CDR3 has 18 residues. CDR1 is SGHVS, CDR2 FNYEAQ, per germline. The CDR3 DNA reads TGTGCCAGCAGCTTTGGGACTAGCGGGGGGTATGACACCGGGGAGCTGTTTTTT. This encodes CASSFGTSGGYDTGELFF.

The chain has TRBV7-9 and TRBJ2-2, with no clear D. The germline CDR1 and CDR2 sequences are SEHNR and FQNEAQ (reference sequence). This CDR3 has 12 residues. V was clipped by 5 bases and J by 9 bases, with 10 bases between them. The CDR3 sequence is CASSGLPRELFF. The CDR3 DNA sequence: TGTGCCAGCAGCGGCTTGCCCCGGGAGCTGTTTTTT.

This chain connects TRBV20-1 to TRBJ2-1; the D gene is possibly TRBD2 (6 bases). The CDR3 length is 11 residues. The germline V gene encodes CDR1 DFQATT and CDR2 SNEGSKA (reference sequence). CDR3 in DNA: TGCAGCACCCCGGGGGACAATGAGCAGTTCTTC. It codes for CSTPGDNEQFF.